The entry that follows covers one TCR beta chain sequence. This sample is part of a study of CD8 T cells in acute hepatitis C reinfection. The repertoire was sequenced with immunoSEQ multiplex PCR; TCRdb's copy has only in-frame clones and lacks some. The table lists over 35,000 clones, around nine tenths of them singletons. The ends lost 4 bases at V and 5 bases at J; junction bases unmatched: 6. Per germline, CDR1 SGHDT and CDR2 YYEEEE. The CDR3 length is 15 residues. The time point is: naive CD8 control sorted from an acute-time-point sample. The genes are TRBV5-6 and TRBJ1-2; 12 bases map to TRBD1. Specimen: naive CD8+ T cells from PBMCs. This clonotype was sampled from a man aged 25-45 years with chronic hepatitis C. The CDR3 DNA reads as TGTGCCAGCAGCCTCGGGACAGGGGGCGGGTATGGCTACACCTTC. Its translation: CASSLGTGGGYGYTF.